A single sample is the source of the 21 T cell receptor beta chains below, sequenced in a study of molecular identifiers for immune sequencing clone quantification. One entry per CDR3 protein results from TCRdb running MiXCR on the PCR reads. Seen here are fewer than 350,000 distinct CDR3 sequences, about a fifth observed once, and the top ten hold 0.81%. The sequenced material came from naive CD8+ T cells from blood, with Jurkat cell RNA spiked in. Specified subset: FACS-sorted CD8+CD4-CCR7+CD45RA+ naive T cells. These receptors came from a human donor in good health. Some libraries in this study had Jurkat cell RNA spiked in.

J is TRBJ2-3 and V is TRBV27; D is perhaps TRBD1 (6 bases). CDR1 and CDR2 (germline): MNHEY, SMNVEV (reference sequence). Trimming shortened V by 4 bases and J by 4 bases, and 15 bases separated the two germline ends. This CDR3 has 15 residues. CDR3 region: CASSSEGRGPDTQYF. The CDR3 bases are TGTGCCAGCAGTTCAGAAGGCAGGGGTCCAGATACGCAGTATTTT.

This sequence joins TRBV12-3 or TRBV12-4 and TRBJ2-2, with TRBD2 as a possible D gene (6 bases). This CDR3 comprises 17 residues. The V and J ends lost 0 bases and 1 base respectively, with 12 bases between them. The CDR3 here is CASSLAGERVNTGELFF. CDR3 DNA sequence: TGTGCCAGCAGTTTAGCCGGGGAGCGGGTGAACACCGGGGAGCTGTTTTTT.

This clonotype occurred many times. J is TRBJ1-1 and V is TRBV4-3; D gene unclear. Trimming took 1 base from V and 11 from J, leaving 14 bases between them. This CDR3 is built from 13 residues. From germline, CDR1 is LGHNA and CDR2 YSLEER. The chain's CDR3 is CASSQGHEVPAFF. DNA for the CDR3: TGCGCCAGCAGCCAAGGTCATGAAGTGCCCGCTTTCTTT.

This clonotype was observed many times. The rearrangement uses TRBV29-1 and TRBJ2-7, with a possible D match to TRBD1 (6 bases). The CDR3 length is 14 residues. The ends were cut back, 3 bases at V and 2 bases at J, with 14 bases in the middle. Germline assignment: CDR1 SQVTM and CDR2 ANQGSEA. The CDR3 nucleotides read TGCAGCGTTGAGAACAGGGAAACCCCCTACGAGCAGTACTTC. Its translation: CSVENRETPYEQYF.

V is TRBV4-1 and J is TRBJ1-5; TRBD1 matches at 9 bases. Trimming cost V 0 bases and J 3 bases; bases outside gene matches: 12. The germline CDR1 and CDR2 sequences are MGHRA and YSYEKL. The CDR3 spans 19 residues. This CDR3 reads CASSQDRVGTGSLNQPQHF. As DNA, the CDR3 is TGCGCCAGCAGCCAAGATCGAGTAGGGACAGGGTCCCTCAATCAGCCCCAGCATTTT.

With regard to this clonotype: A much larger clonotype is one base distant, so this may be a read error. The CDR3 DNA sequence: TGTGCCAGCAGGCACGACTTACTAACGGGCCAAGAGACCCAGTACTTC. The encoded protein is CASRHDLLTGQETQYF. The J gene is TRBJ2-5, the V gene TRBV28; D gene ambiguous. The CDR3 is 16 amino acids. Germline V gene lookup returns CDR1 MDHEN and CDR2 SYDVKM. V gave up 6 bases and J gave up 1 base, with 18 bases separating them. Together with reference TRBV28 and TRBJ2-5, the CDR3 gives the full variable domain: DVKVTQSSRYLVKRTGEKVFLECVQDMDHENMFWYRQDPGLGLRLIYFSYDVKMKEKGDIPEGYSVSREKKERFSLILESASTNQTSMYLCASRHDLLTGQETQYFGPGTRLLVL.

The sample holds a few counts of this clonotype. V usage is TRBV3-1 and J usage is TRBJ2-2, with 9 bases that match TRBD2. CDR3 size: 19 residues. Trimming removed 2 bases from V and 7 bases from J; junction bases left unmatched: 17. Germline V lookup: CDR1 LGHDT, CDR2 YNNKEL (reference sequence). The CDR3 nucleotides read TGTGCCAGCAGCCAACCCCAATCGGCGGGGCGGGGGGGAATCGGGGAGCTGTTTTTT. Its protein product is CASSQPQSAGRGGIGELFF.

This clonotype was detected ten times or more. J is TRBJ1-1 and V is TRBV2; 9 nucleotides line up with TRBD1. Germline V lookup: CDR1 SNHLY, CDR2 FYNNEI. The CDR3 is 13 residues long. The V gene end was trimmed by 7 bases and the J gene end by 3 bases; junction bases not matched to a gene: 3. The CDR3 DNA reads TGTGCCAGCATCACAGGGGGCTACACTGAAGCTTTCTTT. The encoded protein is CASITGGYTEAFF. The full variable domain, in which reference TRBV2 and TRBJ1-1 provide the parts outside the CDR3, is EPEVTQTPSHQVTQMGQEVILRCVPISNHLYFYWYRQILGQKVEFLVSFYNNEISEKSEIFDDQFSVERPDGSNFTLKIRSTKLEDSAMYFCASITGGYTEAFFGQGTRLTVV.

This clonotype was picked up many times. The chain recombines TRBV7-9 with TRBJ2-1; TRBD1 is a possible D gene (6 bases). The CDR3 runs to 15 residues. Germline V gives CDR1 SEHNR, CDR2 FQNEAQ (reference sequence). V shed 4 bases and J shed 9 bases, with 19 bases lying between them. The CDR3 nucleotides read TGTGCCAGCAGCTCCACCCCTGGCGCAGGGGTTGAGCAGTTCTTC. It codes for CASSSTPGAGVEQFF.

This clonotype was seen at least ten times. The V gene is TRBV27, the J gene TRBJ1-2, with D perhaps TRBD1 (6 bases). Germline V gene lookup returns CDR1 MNHEY and CDR2 SMNVEV (reference sequence). V lost 6 bases to trimming and J lost 0 bases, with 14 bases between them. There are 15 residues in the CDR3. DNA for the CDR3: TGTGCCAGCAGGTTGAACGGGGGCTCTAACTATGGCTACACCTTC. Translated, it gives CASRLNGGSNYGYTF.

This clonotype was seen ten or more times. The rearrangement uses TRBV20-1 and TRBJ1-5; TRBD1 aligns across 8 bases. The CDR3 runs 14 residues. Germline values: CDR1 DFQATT, CDR2 SNEGSKA (reference sequence). J was trimmed by 4 bases and V by 3 bases; bases with no gene match: 5. CDR3 in DNA: TGCAGTGCTAGCGCGGACAGGGTAAATCAGCCCCAGCATTTT. Encoded protein: CSASADRVNQPQHF.

This clonotype came up many times. The chain carries TRBV30 and TRBJ2-3, with D unclear. CDR1 is GTSNPN and CDR2 is SVGIG in the germline V gene (reference sequence). V was clipped by 0 bases and J by 1 base, with 5 bases between them. The CDR3 sequence is 13 residues long. The chain's CDR3 is CAWSVQGTDTQYF. CDR3 DNA sequence: TGTGCCTGGAGTGTCCAGGGCACAGATACGCAGTATTTT. Full variable domain (outside the CDR3, taken from reference TRBV30 and TRBJ2-3): SQTIHQWPATLVQPVGSPLSLECTVEGTSNPNLYWYRQAAGRGLQLLFYSVGIGQISSEVPQNLSASRPQDRQFILSSKKLLLSDSGFYLCAWSVQGTDTQYFGPGTRLTVL.

This clonotype was observed at least ten times. The chain employs TRBV28 and TRBJ2-7; possibly TRBD1 for D (6 bases). The CDR3 sequence is 11 residues long. Germline CDR1 and CDR2: MDHEN and SYDVKM. Between the trimmed V and J ends, which lost 6 bases and 13 bases, there was a span of 16 bases. As DNA, the CDR3 is TGTGCCAGCAGGATACCGGGACACCTTTACTTC. As protein: CASRIPGHLYF.

This clonotype appeared many times. The chain has TRBV27 and TRBJ1-5; D gene ambiguous. Germline CDR1 and CDR2: MNHEY and SMNVEV (reference sequence). Trimming pared 0 bases from V and 7 bases from J, leaving 7 bases between. There are 13 residues in the CDR3. This CDR3 reads CASSLSLGQPQHF. The CDR3 nucleotides are TGTGCCAGCAGTTTATCGCTGGGGCAGCCCCAGCATTTT.

The chain couples TRBV20-1 to TRBJ2-3; D might be TRBD1 or TRBD2, each matching 7 bases. The CDR3 consists of 14 residues. V was trimmed by 4 bases and J by 1 base, leaving 12 bases between them. The germline CDR1 and CDR2 sequences are DFQATT and SNEGSKA (reference sequence). The DNA of the CDR3 is TGCAGTGCTATGAGCGGGACAGGCACAGATACGCAGTATTTT. Its protein product is CSAMSGTGTDTQYF.

Only a few counts were recorded for this clonotype. This chain links TRBV4-3 with TRBJ2-7; D is tentatively TRBD1 or TRBD2 (5 bases each). In germline, CDR1 is LGHNA, CDR2 YSLEER. The CDR3 totals 15 residues. Trimming left V 2 bases short and J 1 base short, with 12 bases between. The DNA for the CDR3 is TGCGCCAGCAGCCAAATGGGGACGGGGTCCTACGAGCAGTACTTC. Translating it yields CASSQMGTGSYEQYF.

This clonotype was seen many times. The chain joins TRBV7-9 to TRBJ2-7; 9 bases match TRBD1. Germline lookup yields CDR1 SEHNR and CDR2 FQNEAQ (reference sequence). CDR3 length: 14 residues. V lost 4 bases and J lost 4; bases outside the gene matches: 5. The CDR3 coding sequence is TGTGCCAGCAGCTCCCGGGACAGGGAGTACGAGCAGTACTTC. Its translation is CASSSRDREYEQYF. The full variable domain, with the rest looked up from reference TRBV7-9 and TRBJ2-7, is DTGVSQNPRHKITKRGQNVTFRCDPISEHNRLYWYRQTLGQGPEFLTYFQNEAQLEKSRLLSDRFSAERPKGSFSTLEIQRTEQGDSAMYLCASSSRDREYEQYFGPGTRLTVT.

The V and J genes are TRBV7-9 and TRBJ2-1; D gene uncertain. The germline V and J ends were trimmed by 5 bases and 8 bases, with 13 bases remaining between them. Germline lookup yields CDR1 SEHNR and CDR2 FQNEAQ (reference sequence). The CDR3 is 13 amino acids. For the CDR3, the DNA is TGTGCCAGCAGCCCAATTAGGGTCTATGAGCAGTTCTTC. It yields the protein CASSPIRVYEQFF. Based on the CDR3 plus reference TRBV7-9 and TRBJ2-1, the full variable domain is DTGVSQNPRHKITKRGQNVTFRCDPISEHNRLYWYRQTLGQGPEFLTYFQNEAQLEKSRLLSDRFSAERPKGSFSTLEIQRTEQGDSAMYLCASSPIRVYEQFFGPGTRLTVL.

In its sample, this clonotype was seen many times. The chain combines TRBV30 with TRBJ2-3; TRBD1 agrees at 7 bases. Losses at the gene ends were 4 bases for V and 1 base for J; bases not matched to a gene: 17. CDR3 length: 18 amino acids. In germline, CDR1 is GTSNPN, CDR2 SVGIG (reference sequence). CDR3 in amino acids: CAWTKILQGPRGTDTQYF. For the CDR3, the DNA is TGTGCCTGGACCAAAATCCTACAGGGGCCAAGGGGCACAGATACGCAGTATTTT.

This clonotype was detected a few times. The chain has TRBV27 and TRBJ2-7; the D gene is possibly TRBD1 (7 bases). V was clipped by 5 bases and J by 3 bases, with 14 bases between them. The CDR3 is 14 residues long. CDR1 is MNHEY, CDR2 SMNVEV, per germline (reference sequence). The CDR3 DNA reads as TGTGCCAGCAGTGCGGGACAGACCGGCTACGAGCAGTACTTC. Translated, it gives CASSAGQTGYEQYF.

This clonotype was found many times. J is TRBJ2-4 and V is TRBV29-1; TRBD1 agrees at 8 bases. Trimming cost V 5 bases and J 8 bases; bases outside gene matches: 5. Germline loops: CDR1 SQVTM, CDR2 ANQGSEA. The CDR3 spans 12 residues. The CDR3 nucleotides read TGCAGCGTTTCCACAGGGGGGTACATTCAGTACTTC. Amino acid sequence: CSVSTGGYIQYF.